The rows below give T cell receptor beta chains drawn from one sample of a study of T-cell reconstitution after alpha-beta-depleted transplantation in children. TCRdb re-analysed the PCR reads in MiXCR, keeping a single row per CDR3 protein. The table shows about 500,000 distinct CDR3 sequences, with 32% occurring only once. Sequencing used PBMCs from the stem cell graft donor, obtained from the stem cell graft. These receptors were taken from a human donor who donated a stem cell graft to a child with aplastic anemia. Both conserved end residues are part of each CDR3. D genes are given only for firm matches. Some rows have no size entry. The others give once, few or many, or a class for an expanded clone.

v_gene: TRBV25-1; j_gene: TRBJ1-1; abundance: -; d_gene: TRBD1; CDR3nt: TGTGCCAGCAGTACCGGGACAGGGCGATTGGGGAACACTGAAGCTTTCTTT; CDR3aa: CASSTGTGRLGNTEAFF
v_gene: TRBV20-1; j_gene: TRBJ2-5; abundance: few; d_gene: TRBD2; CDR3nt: TGCAGTGCTCTTTCGCTAGCGGGAACGAAACCCCAAGAGACCCAGTACTTC; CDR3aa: CSALSLAGTKPQETQYF
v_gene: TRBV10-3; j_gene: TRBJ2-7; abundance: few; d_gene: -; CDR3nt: TGTGCCATCAGTGAGTCGGCCAGGACCTACGAGCAGTACTTC; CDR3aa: CAISESARTYEQYF
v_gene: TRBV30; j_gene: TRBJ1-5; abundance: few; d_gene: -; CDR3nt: TGTGCTTTCAAGGGGGGGGGCAATCAGCCCCAGCATTTT; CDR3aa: CAFKGGGNQPQHF
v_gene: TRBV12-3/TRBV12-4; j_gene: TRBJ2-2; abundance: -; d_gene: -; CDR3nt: TGTGCCAGCAGTTTAAGGGCCCCCTTAACCGGGGAGCTGTTTTTT; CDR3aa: CASSLRAPLTGELFF
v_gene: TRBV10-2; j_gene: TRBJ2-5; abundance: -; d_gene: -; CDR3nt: TGCGCCAGCAGTGACCTAGGAGGGACCCAGTACTTC; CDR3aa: CASSDLGGTQYF
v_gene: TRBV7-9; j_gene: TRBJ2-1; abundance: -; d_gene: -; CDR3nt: TGTGCCAGCAGCTCTTTGGCAGCAGCCTCCTACAATGAGCAGTTCTTC; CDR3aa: CASSSLAAASYNEQFF
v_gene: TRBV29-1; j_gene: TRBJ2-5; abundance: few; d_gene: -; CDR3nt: TGCAGCGCCCAAGGGAGGTTAGAGACCCAGTACTTC; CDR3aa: CSAQGRLETQYF
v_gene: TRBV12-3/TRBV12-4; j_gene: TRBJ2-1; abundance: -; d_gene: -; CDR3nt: TGTGCCAGCAGGGAAGTCGGGGATGAGCAGTTCTTC; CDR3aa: CASREVGDEQFF
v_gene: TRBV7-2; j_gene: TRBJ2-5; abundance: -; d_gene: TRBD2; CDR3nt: TGTGCCAGCAGCTTAGGAGGGACTAGCGGGACCCAAGAGACCCAGTACTTC; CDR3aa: CASSLGGTSGTQETQYF
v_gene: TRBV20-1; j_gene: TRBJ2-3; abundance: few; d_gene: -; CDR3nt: TGCAGTGCTACAAGCCGACTAGGTTTCACAGATACGCAGTATTTT; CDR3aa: CSATSRLGFTDTQYF
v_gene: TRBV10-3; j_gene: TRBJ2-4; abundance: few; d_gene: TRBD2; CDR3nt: TGTGCCAGCCAGCTAGCGGGAGAAAACATTCAGTACTTC; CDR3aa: CASQLAGENIQYF
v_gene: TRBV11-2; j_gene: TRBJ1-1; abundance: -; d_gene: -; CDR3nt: TGTGCCAGCAGCTCCGGGGGGGGCTCAGGCACTGAAGCTTTCTTT; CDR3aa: CASSSGGGSGTEAFF
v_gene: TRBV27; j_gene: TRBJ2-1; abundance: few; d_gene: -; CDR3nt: TGTGCCAGCAGTAGACATAGCTCCTACAATGAGCAGTTCTTC; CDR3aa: CASSRHSSYNEQFF
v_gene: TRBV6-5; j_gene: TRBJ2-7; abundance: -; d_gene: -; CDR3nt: TGTGCCAGCAGTTTGGGGGGGGCGAGGGTAACTAACGAGCAGTACTTC; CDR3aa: CASSLGGARVTNEQYF
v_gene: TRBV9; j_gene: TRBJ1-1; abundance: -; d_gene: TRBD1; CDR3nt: TGTGCCAGCAGCTATGGGACAGAAAGGAACACTGAAGCTTTCTTT; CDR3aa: CASSYGTERNTEAFF
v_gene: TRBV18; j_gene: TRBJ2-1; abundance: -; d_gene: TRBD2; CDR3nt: TGTGCCAGCTCACCGCGACTAGCGGGAGGTGAGCAGTTCTTC; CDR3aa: CASSPRLAGGEQFF
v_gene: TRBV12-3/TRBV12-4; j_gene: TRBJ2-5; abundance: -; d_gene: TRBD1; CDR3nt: TGTGCCAGCAGTTTATCGACAGGGCCTATACAAGAGACCCAGTACTTC; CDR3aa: CASSLSTGPIQETQYF
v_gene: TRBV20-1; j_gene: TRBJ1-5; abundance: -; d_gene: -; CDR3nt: TGCAGTGCTAGAGATCTCCTCAATCAGCCCCAGCATTTT; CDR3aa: CSARDLLNQPQHF
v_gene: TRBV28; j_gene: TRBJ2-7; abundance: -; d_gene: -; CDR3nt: TGTGCCAGCACCGGGACTCGTTACGAGCAGTACTTC; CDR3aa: CASTGTRYEQYF
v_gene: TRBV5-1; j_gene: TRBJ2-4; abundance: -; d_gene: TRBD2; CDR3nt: TGCGCCAGCAGCGTCTGGACTAGCGGGAGTGGGCACATTCAGTACTTC; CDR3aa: CASSVWTSGSGHIQYF
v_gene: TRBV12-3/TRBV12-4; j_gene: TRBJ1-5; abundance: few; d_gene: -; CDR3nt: TGTGCCAGCAGTCCCGGAAGGTCCTATGAGCCCCAGCATTTT; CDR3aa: CASSPGRSYEPQHF
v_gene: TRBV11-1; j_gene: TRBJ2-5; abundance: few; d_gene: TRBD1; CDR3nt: TGTGCCAGCAGCTCTCGACAGGGGAGTTGGGAGACCCAGTACTTC; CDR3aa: CASSSRQGSWETQYF
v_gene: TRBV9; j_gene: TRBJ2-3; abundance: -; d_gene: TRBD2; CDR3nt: TGTGCCAGCACCGGGAGGGCGGGAGGACCAGATACGCAGTATTTT; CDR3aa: CASTGRAGGPDTQYF
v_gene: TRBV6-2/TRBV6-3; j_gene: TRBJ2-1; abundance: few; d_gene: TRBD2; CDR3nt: TGTGCCAGCAGCAAACTAGCGGGAGGGAGGAATGAGCAGTTCTTC; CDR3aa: CASSKLAGGRNEQFF
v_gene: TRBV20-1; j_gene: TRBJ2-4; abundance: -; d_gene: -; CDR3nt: TGCAGTGCCCCTGGTCACCCCAAAAACATTCAGTACTTC; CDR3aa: CSAPGHPKNIQYF
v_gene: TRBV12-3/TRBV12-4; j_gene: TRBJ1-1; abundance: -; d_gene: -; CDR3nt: TGTGCCAGCAGGGGCGGCACAGGGTTGGTCAGCGGGGAAGCTTTCTTT; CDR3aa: CASRGGTGLVSGEAFF
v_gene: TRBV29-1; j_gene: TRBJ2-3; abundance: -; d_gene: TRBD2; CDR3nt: TGCAGCGTTACTAGCGGTGTCACAGATACGCAGTATTTT; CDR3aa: CSVTSGVTDTQYF
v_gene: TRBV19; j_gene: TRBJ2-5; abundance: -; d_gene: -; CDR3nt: TGTGCCAGTAGCCGACTTACCGGGACGAAACAAGAGACCCAGTACTTC; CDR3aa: CASSRLTGTKQETQYF
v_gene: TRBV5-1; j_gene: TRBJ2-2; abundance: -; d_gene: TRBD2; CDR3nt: TGCGCCAGCAGCCAGGACGGGAGGAACGCCGGGGAGCTGTTTTTT; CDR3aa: CASSQDGRNAGELFF
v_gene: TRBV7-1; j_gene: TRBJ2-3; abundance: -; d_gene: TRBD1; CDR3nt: TGTGCCAGCAGCAAACCGGACAGGGGCCTTGGCACAGATACGCAGTATTTT; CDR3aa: CASSKPDRGLGTDTQYF
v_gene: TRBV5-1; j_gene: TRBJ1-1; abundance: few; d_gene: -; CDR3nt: TGCGCCAGCAGCTTGTCGTGGAACACTGAAGCTTTCTTT; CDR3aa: CASSLSWNTEAFF
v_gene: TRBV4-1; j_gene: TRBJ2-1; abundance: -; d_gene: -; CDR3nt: TGCGCCAGCAGCCAAATTCCTGCGGTGGAGGATGAGCAGTTCTTC; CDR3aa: CASSQIPAVEDEQFF
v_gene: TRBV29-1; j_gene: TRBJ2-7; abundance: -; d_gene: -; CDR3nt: TGCAGCGTTGGGGTGACAGGCGACTACGAGCAGTACTTC; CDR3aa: CSVGVTGDYEQYF
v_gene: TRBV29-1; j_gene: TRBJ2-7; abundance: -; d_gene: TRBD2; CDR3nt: TGCAGCGTTGCGGGTCTAGCGGGCCCCTACGAGCAGTACTTC; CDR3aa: CSVAGLAGPYEQYF
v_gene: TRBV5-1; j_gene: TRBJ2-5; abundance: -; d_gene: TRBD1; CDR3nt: TGCGCCAGCAGCTTGGGACCGGGACAGGGTGGAGAGACCCAGTACTTC; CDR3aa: CASSLGPGQGGETQYF
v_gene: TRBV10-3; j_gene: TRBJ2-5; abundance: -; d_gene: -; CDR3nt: TGTGCCATCAGGGGGGAATCGGTGGAGACCCAGTACTTC; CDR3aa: CAIRGESVETQYF
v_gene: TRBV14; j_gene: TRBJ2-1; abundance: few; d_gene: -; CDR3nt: TGTGCCAGCAGCCAAGTCCCAGCGGACTACTTCTCCTACAATGAGCAGTTCTTC; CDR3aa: CASSQVPADYFSYNEQFF
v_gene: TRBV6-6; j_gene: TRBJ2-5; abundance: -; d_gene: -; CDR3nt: TGTGCCAGCAGTTACCCCACCGGGACCCAGTACTTC; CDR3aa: CASSYPTGTQYF
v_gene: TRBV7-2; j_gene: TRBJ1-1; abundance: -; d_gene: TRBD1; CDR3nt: TGTGCCAGCAGCTCTCACAGGGGGGACACTGAAGCTTTCTTT; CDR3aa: CASSSHRGDTEAFF
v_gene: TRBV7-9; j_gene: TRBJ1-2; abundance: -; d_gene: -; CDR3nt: TGTGCCAGCAGCTTGGGTACAGAAAATGGGGCCTATGGCTACACCTTC; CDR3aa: CASSLGTENGAYGYTF
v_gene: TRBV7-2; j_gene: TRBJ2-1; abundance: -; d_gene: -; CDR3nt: TGTGCCAGCAGCTTACTGCCGGCGAGGGGCTCCTACAATGAGCAGTTCTTC; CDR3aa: CASSLLPARGSYNEQFF
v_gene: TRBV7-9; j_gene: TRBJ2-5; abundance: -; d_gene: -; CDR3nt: TGTGCCAGCGGCTTAGAGTTCGCGGAGACCCAGTACTTC; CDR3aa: CASGLEFAETQYF
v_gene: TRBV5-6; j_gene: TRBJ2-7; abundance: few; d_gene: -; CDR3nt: TGTGCCAGCAGCGAGGGAATTTCCTACGAGCAGTACTTC; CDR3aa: CASSEGISYEQYF
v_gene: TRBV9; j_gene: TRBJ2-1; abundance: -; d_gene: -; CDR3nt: TGTGCCAGCAGCGCCTGGGACTTCCCCAATGAGCAGTTCTTC; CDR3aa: CASSAWDFPNEQFF
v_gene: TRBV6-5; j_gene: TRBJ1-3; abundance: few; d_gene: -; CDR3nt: TGTGCCAGCAGTTACGACGGAAACTCTGGAAACACCATATATTTT; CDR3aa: CASSYDGNSGNTIYF
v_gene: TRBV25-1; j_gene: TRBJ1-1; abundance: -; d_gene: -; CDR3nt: TGTGCCAGCAGAAAAGACCGCCCGGACACTGAAGCTTTCTTT; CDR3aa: CASRKDRPDTEAFF
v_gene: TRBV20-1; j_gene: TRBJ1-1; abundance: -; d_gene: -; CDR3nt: TGCAGTGCTAGAGATCTGGGCGGTGGGGGTGGGGCTTTCTTT; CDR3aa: CSARDLGGGGGAFF